Below, 25 T cell receptor beta chains from the same sample are listed, as sequenced in a study of cytomegalovirus exposure and HLA in healthy donors. The primer mix had 60 Vbeta and 13 Jbeta primers. Data came from immunoSEQ multiplex PCR; TCRdb stores just in-frame clones and leaves some out. The sample has about 110,000 clones, under 85% seen once. Sample: PBMCs. All receptors come from a woman aged 45-65 years in good health and CMV-seropositive.

The chain has TRBV9 and TRBJ2-7, with 10 bases lining up with TRBD2. In germline, CDR1 is SGDLS, CDR2 YYNGEE. The CDR3 runs to 18 residues. V trimming: 0 bases; J trimming: 0 bases; junction bases outside the gene matches: 9. The CDR3 nucleotides are TGTGCCAGCAGCGTAGCTCCTAGCGGGGGCCCACTCTCCTACGAGCAGTACTTC. As protein: CASSVAPSGGPLSYEQYF.

The gene calls are TRBV14 and TRBJ1-1; 9 positions agree with TRBD1. The CDR3 is made up of 13 amino acids. Looked up from germline, CDR1 is SGHDN and CDR2 is FVKESK. Losses at the gene ends were 6 bases for V and 5 bases for J; bases not matched to a gene: 4. CDR3 coding DNA: TGTGCCAGCAGGATGACAGGGGGGACTGAAGCTTTCTTT. Translated, it gives CASRMTGGTEAFF.

The chain combines TRBV10-3 with TRBJ2-2, with 8 bases aligning to TRBD1. The CDR3 contains 14 residues. V lost 8 bases to trimming and J lost 3 bases; unmatched junction nucleotides: 5. Germline CDR1 reads ENHRY; CDR2 reads SYGVKD. The CDR3 DNA sequence: TGTGCCATCGCCCAACAGGGGGACACCGGGGAGCTGTTTTTT. Amino acid sequence: CAIAQQGDTGELFF.

The rearrangement links TRBV6-1 to TRBJ2-1; D is ambiguous. CDR1 is MNHNS, CDR2 SASEGT, per germline. Between the trimmed V and J ends, which lost 0 bases and 7 bases, there was a span of 10 bases. This CDR3 is built from 14 residues. Here the CDR3 DNA reads TGTGCCAGCAGTGAAGCGACTGGTTGGAATGAGCAGTTCTTC. Protein: CASSEATGWNEQFF.

The CDR3 DNA reads as TGTGCCGTGGGGGACACTGCAAACGAGCAGTACTTC. Its translation: CAVGDTANEQYF. The chain is built from TRBV25-1 and TRBJ2-7; D may be TRBD1 (6 bases). The CDR3 spans 12 residues. V was cut by 11 bases and J by 5 bases, with 16 bases left in between. Per the germline V gene, CDR1 is MGHDK and CDR2 is SYGVNS.

This chain joins TRBV28 and TRBJ2-5, with D possibly being TRBD2 (7 bases). V was clipped by 5 bases and J by 4 bases, with 11 bases between them. Germline lookup yields CDR1 MDHEN and CDR2 SYDVKM. There are 13 residues in the CDR3. The DNA of the CDR3 is TGTGCCAGCAGTAGGGGGGGCGGAGAGACCCAGTACTTC. Encoded protein: CASSRGGGETQYF.

This rearrangement joins TRBV19 to TRBJ2-7; possibly TRBD1 for D (8 bases). The V gene lost 4 bases and the J gene lost 4 bases, with 11 bases spanning the gap. The germline V gene has CDR1 LNHDA and CDR2 SQIVND (reference sequence). The CDR3 is 13 residues long. For the CDR3, the DNA is TGTGCCAGTAGTACACAGGGGGGGTACGAGCAGTACTTC. Encoded protein: CASSTQGGYEQYF.

The CDR3 loop reads CASGPNQNTEAFF. As DNA, the CDR3 is TGTGCCAGCGGGCCCAACCAGAACACTGAAGCTTTCTTT. The V gene is TRBV7-6, the J gene TRBJ1-1, with D unresolved. Germline V gene sequence: CDR1 SGHVS, CDR2 FNYEAQ. The V and J ends lost 8 bases and 1 base respectively, with 11 bases between them. CDR3 length: 13 amino acids.

The chain combines TRBV7-9 with TRBJ2-5; 7 positions agree with TRBD2. V lost 1 base to trimming and J lost 5 bases; unmatched junction nucleotides: 7. Germline CDR1 reads SEHNR; CDR2 reads FQNEAQ (reference sequence). This CDR3 has 15 residues. The CDR3 nucleotides are TGTGCCAGCAGCTTAGACCGGGAGGTCTGGGAGACCCAGTACTTC. This gives the protein CASSLDREVWETQYF.

DNA of the CDR3: TGTGCCAGCAGTTACTCTCGGGGGAGTTACGAGCAGTACTTC. It encodes CASSYSRGSYEQYF. This sequence joins TRBV6-6 and TRBJ2-7, with D perhaps matching TRBD2 (6 bases). The germline V gene has CDR1 MNHNY and CDR2 SVGAGI (reference sequence). The CDR3 sequence is 14 residues long. V shed 0 bases and J shed 4 bases, with 10 bases lying between them.

This clone was observed a few times. The V call is TRBV5-4, the J call TRBJ1-4; tentative D call: TRBD1 (6 bases). Germline lookup yields CDR1 SGHNT and CDR2 YYREEE (reference sequence). V was cut by 4 bases and J by 2 bases, with 12 bases left in between. This CDR3 has 15 amino acids. This chain's CDR3 is CASSRMGATNEKLFF. CDR3 DNA sequence: TGTGCCAGCAGCCGGATGGGGGCCACTAATGAAAAACTGTTTTTT. The whole variable domain, remainder taken from reference TRBV5-4 and TRBJ1-4, is ETGVTQSPTHLIKTRGQQVTLRCSSQSGHNTVSWYQQALGQGPQFIFQYYREEENGRGNFPPRFSGLQFPNYSSELNVNALELDDSALYLCASSRMGATNEKLFFGSGTQLSVL.

The chain joins TRBV11-3 to TRBJ2-1, with TRBD2 matching over 9 bases. CDR3 length equals 15 residues. Germline CDR1 reads SGHNT; CDR2 reads YENEEA. V was clipped by 3 bases and J by 5 bases; unmatched bases: 5. Written as DNA, the CDR3 is TGTGCCAGCAGCTTGGGGACTAGCCGAAACAATGAGCAGTTCTTC. This codes for CASSLGTSRNNEQFF.

This clone has more than one count but fewer than ten. The chain employs TRBV5-8 and TRBJ2-7; no reliable D call. Trimming removed 2 bases from V and 7 bases from J, with 4 bases in between. Germline V lookup: CDR1 SGHTS, CDR2 YDEGEE. The CDR3 covers 10 residues. The CDR3 DNA sequence: TGTGCCAGCAGCTTCCGGGAGCAGTACTTC. Amino acid sequence: CASSFREQYF.

V and J are TRBV27 and TRBJ1-4, with D unresolved. Germline CDR1 and CDR2: MNHEY and SMNVEV (reference sequence). V gave up 4 bases and J gave up 6 bases, with 15 bases separating them. This CDR3 spans 15 amino acids. Here the CDR3 DNA reads TGTGCCAGCAGTTACTCAAGCGGTGGATATGAAAAACTGTTTTTT. Its protein product is CASSYSSGGYEKLFF.

The gene calls are TRBV2 and TRBJ1-5; D is unclear. Looked up from germline, CDR1 is SNHLY and CDR2 is FYNNEI. Between the trimmed V and J ends, which lost 5 bases and 7 bases, there was a span of 12 bases. CDR3 length equals 13 residues. The CDR3 protein is CASSNGAGQPQHF. In DNA, the CDR3 is TGTGCCAGCAGTAATGGAGCGGGACAGCCCCAGCATTTT.

The genes are TRBV23-1 and TRBJ2-7; TRBD1 is a possible D gene (6 bases). TRBV23-1 is an ORF, with its function uncertain. V was pared by 10 bases and J by 4 bases, with 26 bases between. This CDR3 region has 16 residues. As DNA, the CDR3 is TGCGCCAATCGGAGGCGGTCCGGGGACAAATTTTACGAGCAGTACTTC. Translated: CANRRRSGDKFYEQYF.

The chain couples TRBV7-9 to TRBJ2-7; maybe TRBD2 (5 bases). CDR3 length equals 16 residues. Trimming removed 5 bases at V and 4 bases at J, with 21 bases between. Germline V gene sequence: CDR1 SEHNR, CDR2 FQNEAQ (reference sequence). The CDR3 region is CASSPSLDHGRYEQYF. The CDR3 DNA reads TGTGCCAGCAGCCCTAGCTTGGACCATGGGCGATACGAGCAGTACTTC.

This sequence joins TRBV4-1 and TRBJ1-5; D is unclear. This CDR3 is built from 15 residues. CDR1 and CDR2 (germline): MGHRA, YSYEKL. With 1 base removed from V and 4 bases from J, the gap between germline ends came to 11 bases. The CDR3 is CASSQVLSGNQPQHF. The CDR3 nucleotides read TGCGCCAGCAGCCAAGTTCTTTCGGGAAATCAGCCCCAGCATTTT.

The chain couples TRBV29-1 to TRBJ1-1, with D hard to call. The CDR3 totals 12 residues. CDR1 and CDR2 (germline): SQVTM, ANQGSEA. With 6 bases removed from V and 0 bases from J, the gap between germline ends came to 8 bases. This CDR3 is CSVGRMNTEAFF. The CDR3 DNA reads TGCAGCGTCGGGAGAATGAACACTGAAGCTTTCTTT.

This rearrangement joins TRBV15 to TRBJ1-2; 10 bases are shared with TRBD1. There are 17 residues in the CDR3. Germline V lookup: CDR1 LNHNV, CDR2 YYDKDF (reference sequence). The ends lost 3 bases at V and 0 bases at J; junction bases unmatched: 7. The CDR3 loop is CATSRGGQGRANYGYTF. In nucleotides, the CDR3 is TGTGCCACCAGCAGGGGGGGACAGGGGAGAGCTAACTATGGCTACACCTTC.

The chain combines TRBV18 with TRBJ2-7; 8 bases fit TRBD2. CDR1 is KGHSH, CDR2 LQKENI, per germline. The CDR3 is made up of 16 amino acids. Trimming removed 2 bases from V and 7 bases from J; junction bases left unmatched: 13. The CDR3, as DNA: TGTGCCAGCTCACCAGGGCGGCTAGCGGGCGATGGGGAGCAGTACTTC. Protein product: CASSPGRLAGDGEQYF.

The CDR3 protein is CASSLTEGMNTEAFF. CDR3 DNA: TGTGCCAGCAGTCTGACAGAAGGTATGAACACTGAAGCTTTCTTT. The chain has TRBV6-5 and TRBJ1-1, with TRBD1 as a possible D gene (5 bases). The CDR3 sequence is 15 residues long. Germline CDR1 is MNHEY and CDR2 is SVGAGI. V lost 5 bases and J lost 0, with 13 bases in between.

The chain couples TRBV6-6 to TRBJ2-7; 7 nucleotides agree with TRBD1. This CDR3 is built from 14 residues. Germline-derived CDR1 and CDR2 are MNHNY and SVGAGI (reference sequence). V trimming: 6 bases; J trimming: 5 bases; junction bases outside the gene matches: 10. Written as DNA, the CDR3 is TGTGCCAGCAGGGGATCGACAGGGACCCACGAGCAGTACTTC. Protein product: CASRGSTGTHEQYF.

The J gene is TRBJ2-7, the V gene TRBV19; D might be TRBD2 (6 bases). The CDR3 length is 14 residues. V lost 6 bases and J 3 bases, leaving 15 bases between the germline ends. Germline lookup yields CDR1 LNHDA and CDR2 SQIVND (reference sequence). Written as DNA, the CDR3 is TGTGCCAGTAGCCTAAGACTCGGGGGCTACGAGCAGTACTTC. Translation: CASSLRLGGYEQYF.

V usage is TRBV6-5 and J usage is TRBJ1-2; D not resolved. Trimming left V 5 bases short and J 0 bases short, with 10 bases between. The CDR3 consists of 14 residues. The germline gives CDR1 MNHEY, CDR2 SVGAGI. The CDR3 here is CASSKQRANYGYTF. The CDR3 coding sequence is TGTGCCAGCAGTAAACAGCGGGCTAACTATGGCTACACCTTC.